The 17 T cell receptor beta chains listed next were all sequenced from one sample in a study of regulatory T cells in long-lasting Graves disease. Time point here: newly diagnosed GD, antithyroid drugs for less than 3 months. Extracted PBMC RNA gave rise to the TCR library. Relying on iRepertoire HTBI primers and Arm-PCR of CDR3 regions, the team built TCR beta libraries. Each CDR3 protein gets one entry after TCRdb re-called the multiplex PCR reads with MiXCR. Seen here are fewer than 550,000 distinct CDR3 sequences, about 15% observed once, and the top ten hold approximately 25%. This sample was also put to use in a study of T cells in Graves' hyperthyroidism and ophthalmopathy.

The input for sequencing was peripheral blood mononuclear cells (PBMCs), taken at new diagnosis, from a patient treated with antithyroid drugs. The receptor set was obtained from a woman aged 35-60 years with Graves disease.

This clonotype was found many times. The chain has TRBV5-1 and TRBJ1-2; D perhaps matches TRBD1 (6 bases). Germline V gives CDR1 SGHRS, CDR2 YFSETQ. V was pared by 3 bases and J by 2 bases, with 20 bases between. This CDR3 contains 17 residues. The CDR3 region has the DNA TGCGCCAGCAGCTCCCGGGACAACCCTATTGGGAACTATGGCTACACCTTC. It encodes CASSSRDNPIGNYGYTF. Variable domain in full (rest from reference TRBV5-1 and TRBJ1-2): KAGVTQTPRYLIKTRGQQVTLSCSPISGHRSVSWYQQTPGQGLQFLFEYFSETQRNKGNFPGRFSGRQFSNSRSEMNVSTLELGDSALYLCASSSRDNPIGNYGYTFGSGTRLTVV.

V gene TRBV4-1 combines with J gene TRBJ2-1; D unresolved. From germline, CDR1 is MGHRA and CDR2 YSYEKL. Trimming removed 1 base at V and 12 bases at J, with 10 bases between. The CDR3 spans 12 residues. CDR3 DNA: TGCGCCAGCAGCCAAGTGGCGAGTTGGCAGTTCTTC. Amino acid sequence: CASSQVASWQFF.

CDR3 residues: CASRDRVNGYTF. DNA of the CDR3: TGTGCCAGCAGAGACAGGGTCAATGGCTACACCTTC. The chain has TRBV6-1 and TRBJ1-2, with 7 bases matching TRBD1. Germline V gene sequence: CDR1 MNHNS, CDR2 SASEGT. CDR3 length: 12 amino acids. The V gene end was trimmed by 6 bases and the J gene end by 6 bases; junction bases not matched to a gene: 4.

This clonotype came up a few times. The chain carries TRBV12-5 and TRBJ1-1; the match to TRBD1 covers 7 bases. The CDR3 is 15 amino acids. The junction had 15 bases not matched to a gene; V was cut back by 8 bases and J by 6 bases. CDR1 LGHNT and CDR2 FRNRAP come from the germline V gene. CDR3 region: CASSNRQGRVAEAFF. The CDR3 bases are TGTGCTAGTTCGAATCGACAGGGAAGAGTTGCTGAAGCTTTCTTT.

In its sample, this clonotype was seen a few times. For the CDR3, the DNA is TGTGCCAGCAGTTACTCGGGAGGGGGCTATTATGGCTACACCTTC. Translation: CASSYSGGGYYGYTF. This sequence joins TRBV6-5 and TRBJ1-2; 7 bases fit TRBD1. This CDR3 contains 15 residues. J lost 5 bases, V lost 0 bases, and 6 bases had no gene match. Germline assignment: CDR1 MNHEY and CDR2 SVGAGI.

The rearrangement links TRBV25-1 to TRBJ1-5, with D perhaps matching TRBD1 (5 bases). The CDR3 has 14 amino acids. CDR1 is MGHDK and CDR2 is SYGVNS in the germline V gene. Between the trimmed V and J ends, which lost 4 bases and 6 bases, there was a span of 13 bases. For the CDR3, the DNA is TGTGCCAGCAGTGGGGGGTTGGGCCTTCAGCCCCAGCATTTT. Translation: CASSGGLGLQPQHF. The whole variable domain, remainder taken from reference TRBV25-1 and TRBJ1-5, is EADIYQTPRYLVIGTGKKITLECSQTMGHDKMYWYQQDPGMELHLIHYSYGVNSTEKGDLSSESTVSRIRTEHFPLTLESARPSHTSQYLCASSGGLGLQPQHFGDGTRLSIL.

This clonotype came up many times. The genes are TRBV2 and TRBJ2-5; 15 bases match TRBD2. The length of the CDR3 is 16 residues. The V gene end was trimmed by 10 bases and the J gene end by 5 bases; junction bases not matched to a gene: 11. Germline V lookup: CDR1 SNHLY, CDR2 FYNNEI. The CDR3 nucleotides are TGTGCCACGAGCAGGGGGACTAGCGGGGGGTTGGAGACCCAGTACTTC. Protein: CATSRGTSGGLETQYF.

This sequence joins TRBV11-2 and TRBJ1-6, with unresolved D. The CDR3 consists of 17 residues. Germline V gene data show CDR1 as SGHAT and CDR2 as FQNNGV. V dropped 1 base and J dropped 0 bases, with 10 bases sitting between them. The CDR3 loop reads CASSLAAHSSYNSPLHF. The CDR3, as DNA: TGTGCCAGCAGCTTAGCCGCCCATAGCTCCTATAATTCACCCCTCCACTTT.

This clonotype was seen more than once but under ten times. This chain joins TRBV2 and TRBJ1-3; D possibly corresponds to TRBD1 (5 bases). In germline, CDR1 is SNHLY, CDR2 FYNNEI. V was cut by 4 bases and J by 1 base, with 14 bases left in between. The CDR3 contains 16 residues. DNA of the CDR3: TGTGCCAGCAGTGCAGGACACTTACTGTCTGGAAACACCATATATTTT. It yields the protein CASSAGHLLSGNTIYF.

This clonotype was observed a handful of times. The rearrangement joins TRBV7-9 to TRBJ1-3; TRBD1 might be the D (6 bases). V was pared by 5 bases and J by 0 bases, with 14 bases between. Germline-derived CDR1 and CDR2 are SEHNR and FQNEAQ (reference sequence). There are 16 residues in the CDR3. CDR3 DNA: TGTGCCAGCAGCATGCAGGGGATACTCTCTGGAAACACCATATATTTT. This codes for CASSMQGILSGNTIYF.

This rearrangement joins TRBV4-1 to TRBJ2-5; D not certain. The CDR3 runs 15 residues. Germline values: CDR1 MGHRA, CDR2 YSYEKL. The germline V and J ends were trimmed by 1 base and 5 bases, with 14 bases remaining between them. This chain's CDR3 is CASSQASVGGETQYF. In nucleotides, the CDR3 is TGCGCCAGCAGCCAAGCGAGCGTAGGTGGGGAGACCCAGTACTTC.

The genes are TRBV11-2 and TRBJ1-6, with D hard to call. The germline CDR1 and CDR2 sequences are SGHAT and FQNNGV. This CDR3 is 16 amino acids long. V was pared by 5 bases and J by 0 bases, with 11 bases between. The CDR3 sequence: CASSPDYSSYNSPLHF. The CDR3, as DNA: TGTGCCAGCAGCCCCGATTACAGCTCCTATAATTCACCCCTCCACTTT.

This clonotype was recorded at least ten times. The rearrangement links TRBV3-1 to TRBJ1-1; D gene unclear. The CDR3 runs 14 residues. Germline values: CDR1 LGHDT, CDR2 YNNKEL (reference sequence). Deletions cut 3 bases from V and 1 base from J, with 9 bases between. CDR3 nucleotides: TGTGCCAGCAGCCAGATTGCGCGGAACACTGAAGCTTTCTTT. It is translated as CASSQIARNTEAFF.

This clonotype has just one count. This chain uses TRBV9 with TRBJ2-1; no clear D. V gave up 0 bases and J gave up 7 bases, with 8 bases separating them. This CDR3 contains 13 residues. Germline assignment: CDR1 SGDLS and CDR2 YYNGEE. The CDR3: CASSVVGANEQFF. CDR3 nucleotide sequence: TGTGCCAGCAGCGTAGTTGGAGCGAATGAGCAGTTCTTC.

This clonotype was observed a handful of times. In nucleotides, the CDR3 is TGCGCCAGCAGCTCCGCAGACAAAATGAACACTGAAGCTTTCTTT. Protein: CASSSADKMNTEAFF. The rearrangement joins TRBV5-1 to TRBJ1-1; D unresolved. Trimming removed 3 bases at V and 0 bases at J, with 12 bases between. The CDR3 is made up of 15 amino acids. The V gene's germline CDR1 is SGHRS and CDR2 YFSETQ.

The rearrangement links TRBV4-2 to TRBJ1-2; D is unresolved. Deletions cut 11 bases from V and 7 bases from J, with 11 bases between. The germline gives CDR1 LGHNA, CDR2 YNFKEQ. The CDR3 has 10 residues. CDR3 amino acids: CAANRVGYTF. The CDR3 coding sequence is TGTGCCGCGAACCGAGTTGGCTACACCTTC.

This clonotype was counted ten times or more. V is TRBV3-1 and J is TRBJ2-1, with D uncertain. This CDR3 is built from 12 residues. V was pared by 3 bases and J by 9 bases, with 9 bases between. The germline V gene has CDR1 LGHDT and CDR2 YNNKEL (reference sequence). The CDR3 DNA sequence: TGTGCCAGCAGCCACGAGAGGCCTGAGCAGTTCTTC. It specifies CASSHERPEQFF.